This is a list of T cell receptor beta chains from one sample in a study of shared clonotypes between healthy human individuals. Profiled with immunoSEQ multiplex PCR; TCRdb holds only in-frame clones, not every one. The table shows about 650,000 clones, with around 95% occurring only once. Material: naive CD8+ T cells sorted from blood. These receptors came from a woman aged 30 to 39 in good health. CDR3s include the opening cysteine and the closing phenylalanine or tryptophan. The D gene is left open where the match is weak. For some rows the clone size is stated as once, few or many, or as a class when expanded; others skip it.

d_call cdr3_length clone_size j_call v_call cdr3_nt cdr3_aa
- 16 - TRBJ2-1 TRBV5-4 TGTGCCAGCAGCTTGACAGCTCCGAGCTCCTACAATGAGCAGTTCTTC CASSLTAPSSYNEQFF
TRBD2 12 - TRBJ2-1 TRBV19 TGTGCCAGTGCGGGAGTGTACAATGAGCAGTTCTTC CASAGVYNEQFF
- 20 - TRBJ2-2 TRBV7-8 TGTGCCAGCAGCGCGCCCCGGGACAATCCAAAGTTCGCGAACACCGGGGAGCTGTTTTTT CASSAPRDNPKFANTGELFF
TRBD2 19 - TRBJ2-1 TRBV13 TGTGCCAGCAGCGAATACATCCTAGCGGGAGGGACCGACGACAATGAGCAGTTCTTC CASSEYILAGGTDDNEQFF
- 11 - TRBJ2-7 TRBV5-6 TGTGCCAGCAGTGGGTGGTACGAGCAGTACTTC CASSGWYEQYF
TRBD2 14 - TRBJ2-7 TRBV7-9 TGTGCCAGCAGCCCTACTAGCGGGTATTACGAGCAGTACTTC CASSPTSGYYEQYF
- 15 - TRBJ1-1 TRBV7-2 TGTGCCAGCAGCTCCGTCGCAGGGTACAACACTGAAGCTTTCTTT CASSSVAGYNTEAFF
TRBD1 14 - TRBJ2-4 TRBV13 TGTGCCAGCAGCTCCAACAGGGGGCTAAACATTCAGTACTTC CASSSNRGLNIQYF
- 14 - TRBJ2-5 TRBV7-9 TGTGCCAGCAGCTCCGACCTGATACAAGAGACCCAGTACTTC CASSSDLIQETQYF
TRBD1 16 - TRBJ2-7 TRBV29-1 TGCAGCGCGTCCCTCCGACAGGGGGCGAGCTCCTACGAGCAGTACTTC CSASLRQGASSYEQYF
- 14 - TRBJ2-3 TRBV5-1 TGCGCCAGCAGCTTGGGGCCTGGTGACCTTACCCGCAGATTC CASSLGPGDLTRRF
- 16 - TRBJ2-7 TRBV2 TGTGCCAGCAGTGGCTCAAGGGAAGGTAACTCCTACGAGCAGTACTTC CASSGSREGNSYEQYF
- 11 - TRBJ2-7 TRBV29-1 TGCAGCGTTGTACAAAAGGCCGAGCAGTACTTC CSVVQKAEQYF
TRBD2 14 - TRBJ2-3 TRBV19 TGTGCCAGTAGTATAATAGCGGGGGTAGATACGCAGTATTTT CASSIIAGVDTQYF
TRBD1 14 - TRBJ1-2 TRBV13 TGTGCCAGCAGCTTAGAGACAGGGAAGTATGGCTACACCTTC CASSLETGKYGYTF
TRBD1 15 once TRBJ2-1 TRBV10-1 TGCGCCAGCAGTGCCCAGGGGGTGGGCTACAATGAGCAGTTCTTC CASSAQGVGYNEQFF
- 12 once TRBJ2-7 TRBV2 TGTGCCGGAACGGACAGCTACTACGAGCAGTACTTC CAGTDSYYEQYF
- 15 - TRBJ1-1 TRBV27 TGTGCCAGCAGCCCTAGGAGGGGGATGAACACTGAAGCTTTCTTT CASSPRRGMNTEAFF
- 13 few TRBJ2-7 TRBV4-1 TGCGCCAGCAGCCAGGGAAGGGGCGGGGAGCAGTACTTC CASSQGRGGEQYF
- 14 - TRBJ1-5 TRBV7-2 TGTGCCAGCAGCTTAGAGGGTGGCAATCAGCCCCAGCATTTT CASSLEGGNQPQHF
- 13 - TRBJ1-1 TRBV11-2 TGTGCCAGCAGCTTAACCCCCCGCACTGAAGCTTTCTTT CASSLTPRTEAFF
- 13 - TRBJ1-5 TRBV6-6 TGTGCCAGCCGACAGTTTAGCAATCAGCCCCAGCATTTT CASRQFSNQPQHF
- 15 - TRBJ2-1 TRBV7-9 TGTGCCATTCTAACCGGAGAGGGGAGGTTCTATGAGCAGTTCTTC CAILTGEGRFYEQFF
- 14 - TRBJ2-1 TRBV19 TGTGCCAGTAGCCTACGGGGGAGTGGCAATGAGCAGTTCTTC CASSLRGSGNEQFF
- 15 - TRBJ1-1 TRBV19 TGTGCCAGTAGTATATGGCAGGGAGGGAACACTGAAGCTTTCTTT CASSIWQGGNTEAFF
TRBD2 13 - TRBJ2-5 TRBV27 TGTGCCAGCGGGGGGGATCCCCCCGAGACCCAGTACTTC CASGGDPPETQYF